This T cell receptor beta chain was captured in a study of T cell responses to AZD1222 COVID-19 vaccine (dated by TCRdb to the early 2020s). Broadly, across the study: Because spike-specific TCR depth and breadth did not differ between the two schedules, AZD1222 recipients who got a second dose at roughly 4 weeks were pooled with those who got a second dose at roughly 12 weeks. A total of 233 trial participants underwent TCR sequencing, of whom more than 200 had received two doses of AZD1222 and around 25 had received two doses of the MenACWY control vaccine. Trial participants were enrolled by age into subgroups of 18-55, 56-69 and 70-plus years, and around 150, 29 and 61 TCR-sequenced participants, respectively, were included in these subgroups. Findings and caveats that apply to the study as a whole: The vaccine-associated CD4 TCRs covered the entire spike protein, and the dominant responses fell in regions 160-218 and 743-854. The 56-69-year group was small, and its depth increase did not reach significance, likely because of low power. Spike-specific TCR breadth and depth rose significantly after two AZD1222 doses compared with day 0 and with MenACWY recipients. Reportedly, almost half of the unique spike-specific TCRs recognized epitopes lying outside the regions that are mutated in the B.1.351 and B.1.1.7 variants. Participants were mostly white British and included more females than males, and it was suggested by the authors that clonal diversity may have been underestimated. Because no day 14 peak-response samples were available, repertoires were characterized only after the peak T cell response. Conclusions about previously exposed vaccinees are limited, since just 6 or 7 AZD1222 recipients were seropositive for SARS-CoV-2 at baseline.

The CDR3 regions of human TCRbeta chains were analyzed by immunosequencing. The paper's processing steps were these. TCRs in the repertoires were compared against a reference library of SARS-CoV-2-specific TCRs that had been generated with the MIRA antigen-specificity platform. Breadth was defined as the fraction of unique TCRs that were SARS-CoV-2-associated, and depth was defined as the fraction of total T cells that were SARS-CoV-2-associated. Using the MIRA data, every spike-specific TCR was mapped to the spike region that the TCR reacted to and assigned to either a CD4 or a CD8 class. Log10-transformed breadth and depth values were compared by one-way ANOVA with Sidak's multiple comparisons tests. TCRdb took this table from immuneACCESS and kept in-frame rearrangements with V and J called. Such tables lack part of the clones; where checked against another copy, unresolved V genes explain under half of the gap, and the rest is unexplained. The V and J calls and clone size come from that table; D and trimming were worked out from the DNA. The sample includes about 97,000 clones, with about 88% observed a single time. The top ten clonotypes cover 16% of the sample.

Spanning cysteine to phenylalanine, the CDR3 consists of 16 amino acids. Of all the DNA, just the CDR3 is kept, 48 bases in frame from base 1. In the germline V gene, CDR1 corresponds to KGHDR and CDR2 to SFDVKD. At the junction V is shortened by 4 bases and J by 3 bases; bases outside the gene matches: 7. Explained via the paper, the time point label denotes: baseline before first vaccination. Vaccinee samples came from UK trials COV001 and COV002, including a single-blind randomized controlled phase 2/3 trial of AZD1222 (ChAdOx1 nCoV-19) in healthy adults. Trial participant PBMC samples were collected at day 0 and day 28 after the second dose for TCRbeta chain sequencing. Regarding this clone: Its recognized antigen is unknown. Within one base of it there is no much larger clone, and no base qualities were kept.

This sequence uses TRBV24-1 and TRBJ1-5; the junction holds 8 bases that match TRBD1. The clonotype comes from an adult in good health. Sequencing was performed on peripheral blood, taken on day 0 of AZD1222 vaccination. The CDR3 in this case is CATSEAGTGHNQPQHF. The nucleotide sequence reads as follows: TGTGCCACCAGTGAGGCTGGGACAGGCCACAATCAGCCCCAGCATTTT.